One sample yielded the 30 T cell receptor beta chains listed below, sequenced in a study of T-cell reconstitution after alpha-beta-depleted transplantation in children. A TCRbeta library incorporating unique molecular identifiers was prepared. TCRdb ran MiXCR on the PCR reads and lists one entry per CDR3 protein. This table holds roughly 280,000 distinct CDR3 sequences, roughly 11% found once. Sequences were derived from peripheral blood, sampled 180 days after TCRalphabeta/CD19-depleted stem cell transplant. Receptors originate from a male patient between 2 and 15 years old who had a stem cell transplant for chronic granulomatous disease, so the T cells may come from the graft donor.

This clonotype was recorded at least ten times. V is TRBV20-1 and J is TRBJ2-1; 8 bases are shared with TRBD2. CDR3 size: 15 residues. V was clipped by 0 bases and J by 7 bases; unmatched bases: 8. Germline CDR1 is DFQATT and CDR2 is SNEGSKA (reference sequence). The CDR3 protein is CSARDTGLVSNEQFF. For the CDR3, the DNA is TGCAGTGCTAGAGACACGGGACTAGTAAGTAATGAGCAGTTCTTC.

This clonotype was observed at least ten times. The V gene is TRBV6-1, the J gene TRBJ2-7; D remains ambiguous. In germline, CDR1 is MNHNS, CDR2 SASEGT. The CDR3 contains 13 residues. V gave up 6 bases and J gave up 3 bases, with 12 bases separating them. The CDR3 is CASSPVWGYEQYF. The CDR3 DNA is TGTGCCAGCAGCCCCGTGTGGGGCTACGAGCAGTACTTC.

This clonotype was seen ten or more times. This chain connects TRBV20-1 to TRBJ1-5; TRBD1 might be the D (5 bases). Trimming shortened V by 3 bases and J by 2 bases, and 20 bases separated the two germline ends. From germline, CDR1 is DFQATT and CDR2 SNEGSKA (reference sequence). This CDR3 comprises 17 residues. The CDR3 DNA reads as TGCAGTGCTAGTATAGGCTCCAGGGTCGGGGGCAATCAGCCCCAGCATTTT. Protein: CSASIGSRVGGNQPQHF.

This clonotype has ten or more counts. The chain couples TRBV27 to TRBJ1-1; D is ambiguous. The V gene lost 7 bases and the J gene lost 1 base, with 10 bases spanning the gap. The CDR3 is 13 amino acids. Looked up from germline, CDR1 is MNHEY and CDR2 is SMNVEV (reference sequence). The CDR3 sequence: CASTQGGNTEAFF. The CDR3 region has the DNA TGTGCCAGCACCCAAGGAGGGAACACTGAAGCTTTCTTT.

This clonotype occurred many times. The CDR3 DNA is TGTGCCAGCAGCTTATTAGGGGTACAGGGTAGCAATCAGCCCCAGCATTTT. This codes for CASSLLGVQGSNQPQHF. This chain connects TRBV7-8 to TRBJ1-5; tentatively, D is TRBD1 (6 bases). Germline V gene lookup returns CDR1 SGHVS and CDR2 FQNEAQ. The CDR3 spans 17 residues. V was trimmed by 2 bases and J by 0 bases, leaving 14 bases between them. The complete variable domain, with remaining parts taken from reference TRBV7-8 and TRBJ1-5, reads GAGVSQSPRYKVAKRGQDVALRCDPISGHVSLFWYQQALGQGPEFLTYFQNEAQLDKSGLPSDRFFAERPEGSVSTLKIQRTQQEDSAVYLCASSLLGVQGSNQPQHFGDGTRLSIL.

Note on this clonotype: This may be a read error, as it is one base from a much larger clone. The rearrangement joins TRBV29-1 to TRBJ2-7; D might be TRBD1 or TRBD2, each matching 5 bases. The CDR3 consists of 13 residues. In germline, CDR1 is SQVTM, CDR2 ANQGSEA. DNA for the CDR3: TGCAGCTTTGACAGCGGAGCTGGGTTGGAGCAGTACTTC. It is translated as CSFDSGAGLEQYF.

This clonotype occurred many times. J is TRBJ2-3 and V is TRBV10-3, with D tentatively TRBD1 (6 bases). Germline V gene sequence: CDR1 ENHRY, CDR2 SYGVKD. V lost 2 bases, J lost 6 bases, and 12 bases lay in between. This CDR3 contains 14 residues. The CDR3: CAISERLQGDTQYF. CDR3 nucleotides: TGTGCCATCAGTGAGAGACTGCAGGGGGATACGCAGTATTTT.

This clonotype was detected ten times or more. The chain uses TRBV9 and TRBJ1-1, with 10 bases aligning to TRBD1. The V segment lost 0 bases and the J segment 7 bases; nucleotides outside the gene matches: 6. Germline assignment: CDR1 SGDLS and CDR2 YYNGEE. CDR3 length equals 15 residues. In DNA, the CDR3 is TGTGCCAGCAGCGTAGAAGGGACAGGGGTCGGTGAAGCTTTCTTT. Its translation is CASSVEGTGVGEAFF.

This clonotype was picked up many times. The DNA for the CDR3 is TGCAGTGTCAGATCCGGGGGCGCCTACAATGAGCAGTTCTTC. The encoded protein is CSVRSGGAYNEQFF. The chain combines TRBV20-1 with TRBJ2-1; D possibly uses TRBD1 or TRBD2 (6 bases each). Germline loops: CDR1 DFQATT, CDR2 SNEGSKA (reference sequence). This CDR3 contains 14 residues. Trimming stripped 7 bases from V and 2 bases from J, with 15 bases between.

This clonotype has a count of ten or more. This chain connects TRBV20-1 to TRBJ2-3; 10 nucleotides match TRBD1. Losses at the gene ends were 5 bases for V and 3 bases for J; bases not matched to a gene: 14. Per the germline V gene, CDR1 is DFQATT and CDR2 is SNEGSKA (reference sequence). The CDR3 has 17 residues. The CDR3 DNA sequence: TGCAGTGCTGGATCCTCGTGGACAGGGGGAGGGACAGATACGCAGTATTTT. It codes for CSAGSSWTGGGTDTQYF.

This clonotype has at least ten counts. This rearrangement joins TRBV4-2 to TRBJ2-4; maybe TRBD1 (5 bases). The CDR3 loop spans 16 amino acids. Trimming cost V 0 bases and J 1 base, with 10 bases left between them. Germline CDR1 and CDR2: LGHNA and YNFKEQ. The CDR3 sequence: CASSQDRTLAKNIQYF. Here the CDR3 DNA reads TGTGCCAGCAGCCAAGATAGGACATTGGCCAAAAACATTCAGTACTTC.

This clonotype was counted many times. The V and J genes are TRBV20-1 and TRBJ2-7, with 7 nucleotides matching TRBD1. Germline V CDR1 and CDR2: DFQATT, SNEGSKA (reference sequence). The CDR3 covers 11 residues. V was pared by 6 bases and J by 6 bases, with 5 bases of the junction left unmatched. CDR3 sequence (DNA): TGCAGTGCCGCGACAGGGATCGAGCAGTACTTC. Its translation: CSAATGIEQYF.

This clonotype appeared many times. V usage is TRBV3-1 and J usage is TRBJ1-2; TRBD1 might be the D (6 bases). The V gene lost 0 bases and the J gene lost 0 bases, with 14 bases spanning the gap. The CDR3 has 17 amino acids. CDR1 is LGHDT and CDR2 is YNNKEL in the germline V gene (reference sequence). The CDR3 loop is CASSQDPGGPTNYGYTF. The DNA of the CDR3 is TGTGCCAGCAGCCAAGATCCTGGGGGCCCTACTAACTATGGCTACACCTTC.

The sample holds many counts of this clonotype. The chain recombines TRBV28 with TRBJ2-1; TRBD2 might be the D (6 bases). This CDR3 is built from 13 residues. Per germline, CDR1 MDHEN and CDR2 SYDVKM. V was trimmed by 4 bases and J by 7 bases, leaving 11 bases between them. The DNA of the CDR3 is TGTGCCAGCAGTTCCATGGGGGGAAATGAGCAGTTCTTC. Its translation is CASSSMGGNEQFF.

In this sample, this clonotype turned up many times. The chain uses TRBV28 and TRBJ2-3; 9 nucleotides line up with TRBD2. Per germline, CDR1 MDHEN and CDR2 SYDVKM. The CDR3 is made up of 16 amino acids. J was trimmed by 2 bases and V by 0 bases; bases with no gene match: 3. The CDR3 is CASSLWSSGDTDTQYF. CDR3 sequence (DNA): TGTGCCAGCAGTTTATGGTCTAGCGGGGACACAGATACGCAGTATTTT.

This clonotype was found many times. This chain uses TRBV29-1 with TRBJ2-3; a possible D gene is TRBD2 (5 bases). V gave up 5 bases and J gave up 3 bases, with 12 bases separating them. CDR3 length equals 13 residues. Germline lookup yields CDR1 SQVTM and CDR2 ANQGSEA. The CDR3 reads CSVRGIPTDTQYF. DNA for the CDR3: TGCAGCGTTCGGGGAATTCCAACAGATACGCAGTATTTT.

A word on this clonotype: A much more abundant neighbour one base away suggests this may be a read error. The chain joins TRBV11-2 to TRBJ2-7, with D possibly being TRBD1 (6 bases). Per germline, CDR1 SGHAT and CDR2 FQNNGV. The germline V and J ends were trimmed by 5 bases and 7 bases, with 18 bases remaining between them. The length of the CDR3 is 14 residues. The CDR3 DNA reads as TGTGCCAGCAGCCTGGGACAAGGGGAGAGGGAGCAGTACTTC. Translation gives CASSLGQGEREQYF.

The chain links TRBV3-1 to TRBJ2-1; 8 bases line up with TRBD2. The CDR3 has 15 amino acids. The germline V gene has CDR1 LGHDT and CDR2 YNNKEL (reference sequence). The V and J ends lost 0 bases and 9 bases, in that order; junction bases with no gene match: 7. The CDR3 DNA reads TGTGCCAGCAGCCAAGACCCCCGGGGGGGGAGTGAGCAGTTCTTC. It translates to CASSQDPRGGSEQFF.

A note on this clonotype: This may stem from a read error, because a much larger clone lies one nucleotide away. The V gene is TRBV7-3, the J gene TRBJ2-3, with TRBD2 as a possible D gene (6 bases). Germline CDR1 is SGHTA and CDR2 is FQGTGA. The CDR3 runs to 17 residues. This CDR3 reads CAGSLKRKAGDTDTQYF. The CDR3 region has the DNA TGTGCCGGCAGCTTAAAAAGGAAAGCGGGCGACACAGATACGCAGTATTTT.

There are many counts of this clonotype. This chain connects TRBV4-3 to TRBJ1-6; no clear D gene. V was clipped by 0 bases and J by 7 bases, with 10 bases between them. This CDR3 is 15 amino acids long. Looked up from germline, CDR1 is LGHNA and CDR2 is YSLEER. CDR3 nucleotides: TGCGCCAGCAGCCAAGACGCGGGATTAAATTCACCCCTCCACTTT. Amino acids: CASSQDAGLNSPLHF.

This clonotype was detected only once. This may stem from a read error, because a much larger clone lies one nucleotide away. The chain combines TRBV6-5 with TRBJ1-2, with D maybe TRBD1 (5 bases). CDR1 is MNHEY, CDR2 SVGAGI, per germline. This CDR3 has 14 amino acids. In DNA, the CDR3 is TGTGCCAGCAGTTACGCTGGGCGGGACTATGGCTGCACCTTC. Translation: CASSYAGRDYGCTF.

For this clonotype: This could be a read error, since a much larger clone is one nucleotide away. The chain uses TRBV29-1 and TRBJ2-7; tentatively, D is TRBD1 or TRBD2 (7 bases each). There are 13 residues in the CDR3. Looked up from germline, CDR1 is SQVTM and CDR2 is ANQGSEA. The DNA for the CDR3 is TGCAGCGTAGAGGGAGGGGGCCCGTACGAGCCGTACTTC. Its translation: CSVEGGGPYEPYF.

This clonotype was found a few times. The junction differs from germline at one of its ends, possibly a read error. CDR3 amino acids: CASSGKRRDWDF. DNA of the CDR3: TGTGCCAGCAGTGGAAAAAGGCGGGACTGGGACTTC. This chain links TRBV2 with TRBJ2-5, with D perhaps TRBD2 (6 bases). The germline CDR1 and CDR2 sequences are SNHLY and FYNNEI. The CDR3 covers 12 residues.

There are many counts of this clonotype. The genes are TRBV12-3 or TRBV12-4 and TRBJ1-4; tentatively, D is TRBD1 (5 bases). This CDR3 region has 14 residues. The V end lost 6 bases, the J end lost 4 bases, and 12 bases lay between the germline ends. In DNA form, the CDR3 reads TGTGCCAGCAGCAGGACATCGATTAATGAAAAACTGTTTTTT. The encoded protein is CASSRTSINEKLFF.

This clonotype came up many times. V usage is TRBV3-1 and J usage is TRBJ2-5, with 12 bases matching TRBD2. Germline CDR1 and CDR2: LGHDT and YNNKEL (reference sequence). The length of the CDR3 is 16 residues. Losses at the gene ends were 4 bases for V and 5 bases for J; bases not matched to a gene: 8. The CDR3 DNA reads as TGTGCCAGCAGCCGTGCGACTAGCGGGAGCCGGGAGACCCAGTACTTC. This translates into CASSRATSGSRETQYF.

This clonotype was counted ten times or more. This CDR3 is CSAPGPASSYEQYF. In nucleotides, the CDR3 is TGCAGTGCCCCCGGCCCTGCCAGCTCCTACGAGCAGTACTTC. The V gene is TRBV20-1, the J gene TRBJ2-7, with D unresolved. The germline V gene has CDR1 DFQATT and CDR2 SNEGSKA (reference sequence). The CDR3 has 14 amino acids. V was cut by 6 bases and J by 0 bases, with 15 bases left in between.

Ten or more counts support this clonotype. The chain has TRBV4-1 and TRBJ2-2; D might be TRBD2 (5 bases). The CDR3 sequence is 12 residues long. CDR1 MGHRA and CDR2 YSYEKL come from the germline V gene. The V end lost 3 bases, the J end lost 6 bases, and 5 bases lay between the germline ends. CDR3 sequence: CASSHGAGELFF. CDR3 coding DNA: TGCGCCAGCAGCCACGGGGCCGGGGAGCTGTTTTTT.

In its sample, this clonotype was seen many times. This chain uses TRBV4-2 with TRBJ2-1; 12 bases are a match to TRBD2. CDR3 length: 17 amino acids. J gave up 8 bases and V 0 bases, and 8 bases lay outside the gene matches. The germline CDR1 and CDR2 sequences are LGHNA and YNFKEQ. Here the CDR3 DNA reads TGTGCCAGCAGCCAAGATCCTAGCGGGAGGGCCGGGGATGAGCAGTTCTTC. Encoded protein: CASSQDPSGRAGDEQFF.

This clonotype was counted ten times or more. This chain uses TRBV4-1 with TRBJ2-1; 8 positions agree with TRBD1. The trim removed 0 bases at V and 4 bases at J, leaving 5 bases unmatched. CDR3 length equals 16 residues. From germline, CDR1 is MGHRA and CDR2 YSYEKL. CDR3 sequence: CASSQDLRGLYNEQFF. CDR3 sequence (DNA): TGCGCCAGCAGCCAAGATCTCAGGGGGCTATACAATGAGCAGTTCTTC.

This clonotype was seen many times. The chain employs TRBV5-6 and TRBJ2-7; a weak D match, TRBD2 (5 bases). With 2 bases removed from V and 5 bases from J, the gap between germline ends came to 8 bases. Germline loops: CDR1 SGHDT, CDR2 YYEEEE. This CDR3 spans 12 amino acids. The CDR3 reads CASSFGVHEQYF. The CDR3 nucleotides read TGTGCCAGCAGCTTCGGGGTTCACGAGCAGTACTTC. Supplemented by reference TRBV5-6 and TRBJ2-7, the full variable domain reads DAGVTQSPTHLIKTRGQQVTLRCSPKSGHDTVSWYQQALGQGPQFIFQYYEEEERQRGNFPDRFSGHQFPNYSSELNVNALLLGDSALYLCASSFGVHEQYFGPGTRLTVT.